This T cell receptor (beta chain) was captured in a study of T cell responses to AZD1222 COVID-19 vaccine. Turning to the study itself: The analysis combined second doses at about 4 or about 12 weeks. Points from the study as a whole: Clonal diversity was possibly underestimated; the donors were predominantly white British and more often female.

A note on this clone: Its antigen is unidentified.

Some clones are missing from TCRdb's copy, which holds only in-frame ones; the method was immunoSEQ multiplex PCR. This table has under 130,000 clones, about 90% appearing once. Germline CDR1 and CDR2: MNHNS and SASEGT. This CDR3 has 15 residues. The V end lost 2 bases, the J end lost 0 bases, and 8 bases lay between the germline ends. This sequence was found in an adult in good health. The sample was peripheral blood, taken on day 0 of AZD1222 vaccination. The V and J genes are TRBV6-1 and TRBJ1-3; no firm D call. Here the CDR3 reads CASSETVYSGNTIYF. The CDR3 nucleotides read TGTGCCAGCAGTGAAACTGTCTACTCTGGAAACACCATATATTTT.